What follows are 25 T cell receptor beta chains derived from one specimen sequenced in a study of identical twins. TCRdb re-analysed the 5' RACE reads in MiXCR, keeping a single row per CDR3 protein. Among some 460,000 distinct CDR3 sequences listed, approximately 15% were seen once. The same sample was also used in a study of yellow fever vaccine responses in identical twins.

Material: CD4+ T cells sorted from blood. These receptors were taken from a woman between 18 and 29 years old in good health.

This clonotype occurred a few times. This rearrangement joins TRBV7-9 to TRBJ2-1; possible D gene TRBD2, 5 bases. V gave up 5 bases and J gave up 5 bases, with 10 bases separating them. Per the germline V gene, CDR1 is SEHNR and CDR2 is FQNEAQ (reference sequence). The CDR3 is made up of 13 amino acids. The CDR3 spells CASSADFHNEQFF. The CDR3 DNA is TGTGCCAGCAGCGCGGACTTCCACAATGAGCAGTTCTTC.

V usage is TRBV5-1 and J usage is TRBJ2-1; 7 bases fit TRBD1. V shed 6 bases, J shed 2 bases, and the junction held 8 bases outside the gene matches. CDR3 length equals 15 residues. CDR1 SGHRS and CDR2 YFSETQ come from the germline V gene. The CDR3 protein is CASTYQGETYNEQFF. The DNA of the CDR3 is TGCGCCAGCACTTACCAGGGGGAGACCTACAATGAGCAGTTCTTC.

Only a few counts were recorded for this clonotype. The chain uses TRBV7-2 and TRBJ2-5, with a possible D match to TRBD1 (6 bases). The CDR3 length is 14 residues. Germline CDR1 is SGHTA and CDR2 is FQGNSA. Trimming removed 0 bases from V and 5 bases from J, with 10 bases in between. The CDR3: CASSLARRGETQYF. The CDR3 bases are TGTGCCAGCAGCTTAGCGCGTAGGGGGGAGACCCAGTACTTC.

Many counts were recorded for this clonotype. The rearrangement uses TRBV29-1 and TRBJ2-2, with 14 nucleotides matching TRBD2. In germline, CDR1 is SQVTM, CDR2 ANQGSEA. The CDR3 has 16 residues. V shed 8 bases and J 6 bases; nucleotides not matched to a gene: 11. The CDR3 here is CSIREGLAGGAGELFF. The CDR3 DNA reads as TGCAGCATAAGAGAAGGACTAGCGGGAGGTGCCGGGGAGCTGTTTTTT.

DNA for the CDR3: TGTGCCAGCAGCCACAGGGGCCACTACGAGCAGTACTTC. It translates to CASSHRGHYEQYF. This chain joins TRBV7-2 and TRBJ2-7, with 7 nucleotides matching TRBD1. Germline assignment: CDR1 SGHTA and CDR2 FQGNSA. The CDR3 contains 13 residues. V dropped 5 bases and J dropped 3; count of bases not matched to a gene: 4.

This chain connects TRBV20-1 to TRBJ2-1; the match to TRBD2 covers 11 bases. CDR3 length: 14 residues. The junction had 11 bases not matched to a gene; V was cut back by 6 bases and J by 10 bases. The germline V gene has CDR1 DFQATT and CDR2 SNEGSKA (reference sequence). In DNA, the CDR3 is TGCAGTGCCGGAGAGGCTAGCGGGGGGCAAGAGCAGTTCTTC. Its protein product is CSAGEASGGQEQFF.

The chain combines TRBV4-3 with TRBJ2-7, with 7 bases that match TRBD2. CDR3 size: 15 residues. Germline V gene lookup returns CDR1 LGHNA and CDR2 YSLEER. V shed 0 bases, J shed 3 bases, and the junction held 5 bases outside the gene matches. The CDR3: CASSQDRGVLYEQYF. CDR3 sequence (DNA): TGCGCCAGCAGCCAAGATCGGGGGGTTCTCTACGAGCAGTACTTC.

This chain connects TRBV10-3 to TRBJ1-4, with unresolved D. V was cut by 4 bases and J by 5 bases, with 8 bases left in between. Germline CDR1 and CDR2: ENHRY and SYGVKD. The CDR3 is 13 amino acids. The CDR3 DNA sequence: TGTGCCATCAGTGCTGAGTGGAATGAAAAACTGTTTTTT. Its protein is CAISAEWNEKLFF.

This clonotype was seen at least ten times. V is TRBV29-1 and J is TRBJ2-6; D call uncertain. This CDR3 region has 14 residues. The germline gives CDR1 SQVTM, CDR2 ANQGSEA. Trimming pared 3 bases from V and 0 bases from J, leaving 6 bases between. In DNA, the CDR3 is TGCAGCGTTGAGCCCGACTCTGGGGCCAACGTCCTGACTTTC. It encodes CSVEPDSGANVLTF.

This chain links TRBV29-1 with TRBJ2-6; 8 bases align to TRBD1. This CDR3 has 18 amino acids. CDR1 is SQVTM, CDR2 ANQGSEA, per germline. The junction had 12 bases not matched to a gene; V was cut back by 5 bases and J by 0 bases. The CDR3 here is CSVLAGTGPSSGANVLTF. CDR3 DNA sequence: TGCAGCGTTCTAGCCGGGACAGGCCCTAGCTCTGGGGCCAACGTCCTGACTTTC.

The chain couples TRBV6-1 to TRBJ2-5; the match to TRBD1 covers 9 bases. Germline CDR1 is MNHNS and CDR2 is SASEGT. The CDR3 runs 14 residues. V gave up 6 bases and J gave up 4 bases; unmatched junction bases: 6. CDR3 amino acids: CASRPTGGRETQYF. The DNA for the CDR3 is TGTGCCAGCAGACCGACAGGGGGTCGAGAGACCCAGTACTTC.

J is TRBJ2-5 and V is TRBV12-3 or TRBV12-4, with D possibly matching TRBD2 (5 bases). The CDR3 runs to 13 residues. Trimming stripped 6 bases from V and 3 bases from J, with 11 bases between. CDR3 nucleotide sequence: TGTGCCAGCAGCCAAACTAGAAAAGAGACCCAGTACTTC. Translating it yields CASSQTRKETQYF.

The V call is TRBV7-9, the J call TRBJ2-3; D is ambiguous. V gave up 3 bases and J gave up 1 base, with 17 bases separating them. The CDR3 totals 17 residues. Germline CDR1 is SEHNR and CDR2 is FQNEAQ (reference sequence). DNA of the CDR3: TGTGCCAGCAGCTTCTTGGGCAAACAATCGGGCACAGATACGCAGTATTTT. This gives the protein CASSFLGKQSGTDTQYF. Full variable domain (missing parts from reference TRBV7-9 and TRBJ2-3): DTGVSQNPRHKITKRGQNVTFRCDPISEHNRLYWYRQTLGQGPEFLTYFQNEAQLEKSRLLSDRFSAERPKGSFSTLEIQRTEQGDSAMYLCASSFLGKQSGTDTQYFGPGTRLTVL.

The chain employs TRBV20-1 and TRBJ2-3; D may match TRBD1 or TRBD2 (5 bases each). The CDR3 covers 14 residues. The germline V gene encodes CDR1 DFQATT and CDR2 SNEGSKA (reference sequence). Trimming shortened V by 3 bases and J by 5 bases, and 15 bases separated the two germline ends. CDR3 coding DNA: TGCAGTGCTAGTAGGGACGCCGGCATAGATACGCAGTATTTT. This sequence encodes CSASRDAGIDTQYF.

The chain carries TRBV29-1 and TRBJ1-5; D is possibly TRBD1 (5 bases). Deletions cut 6 bases from V and 7 bases from J, with 16 bases between. The germline V gene encodes CDR1 SQVTM and CDR2 ANQGSEA. This CDR3 spans 13 amino acids. This chain's CDR3 is CSVGAGFGQPQHF. The DNA for the CDR3 is TGCAGCGTAGGGGCAGGGTTCGGGCAGCCCCAGCATTTT.

At least ten counts were recorded for this clonotype. The chain has TRBV4-2 and TRBJ2-1; D uncertain. Germline assignment: CDR1 LGHNA and CDR2 YNFKEQ. Trimming took 1 base from V and 4 from J, leaving 8 bases between them. The CDR3 length is 14 residues. The CDR3 sequence: CASSQADNYNEQFF. CDR3 nucleotide sequence: TGTGCCAGCAGCCAAGCGGATAATTACAATGAGCAGTTCTTC.

The chain has TRBV15 and TRBJ2-1; D gene unclear. The CDR3 covers 15 residues. Per the germline V gene, CDR1 is LNHNV and CDR2 is YYDKDF (reference sequence). V lost 0 bases, J lost 7 bases, and 13 bases lay in between. For the CDR3, the DNA is TGTGCCACCAGCAGAGATATGGGTAGTGGGAATGAGCAGTTCTTC. This gives the protein CATSRDMGSGNEQFF.

The genes are TRBV10-3 and TRBJ2-1; D is uncertain. Looked up from germline, CDR1 is ENHRY and CDR2 is SYGVKD. Deletions cut 2 bases from V and 5 bases from J, with 7 bases between. The CDR3 runs 13 residues. The CDR3 nucleotides read TGTGCCATCAGTGAGCTTGGGGACAATGAGCAGTTCTTC. The encoded protein is CAISELGDNEQFF.

The chain joins TRBV18 to TRBJ1-2; D ambiguous. This CDR3 spans 14 amino acids. Germline CDR1 and CDR2: KGHSH and LQKENI. V was shortened by 5 bases and J by 3 bases, with 13 bases between the two germline ends. CDR3 amino acids: CASSEVGRDYGYTF. The CDR3, as DNA: TGTGCCAGCTCAGAAGTTGGACGGGACTATGGCTACACCTTC.

There are a few counts of this clonotype. This chain links TRBV15 with TRBJ2-5; no definite D call. V was trimmed by 0 bases and J by 5 bases, leaving 7 bases between them. Looked up from germline, CDR1 is LNHNV and CDR2 is YYDKDF (reference sequence). The CDR3 loop spans 13 amino acids. The CDR3 protein is CATSRDLAETQYF. The CDR3 region has the DNA TGTGCCACCAGCAGAGATCTTGCGGAGACCCAGTACTTC.

The chain recombines TRBV20-1 with TRBJ2-5; TRBD2 aligns across 11 bases. Germline V gene lookup returns CDR1 DFQATT and CDR2 SNEGSKA (reference sequence). J lost 4 bases, V lost 6 bases, and 7 bases had no gene match. This CDR3 region has 14 residues. The CDR3 DNA reads TGCAGTGCCGACAGACTAGCGGGACGAGAGACCCAGTACTTC. Translated, it gives CSADRLAGRETQYF.

This clonotype was picked up a small number of times. The V call is TRBV20-1, the J call TRBJ2-3, with 7 bases matching TRBD2. Germline lookup yields CDR1 DFQATT and CDR2 SNEGSKA (reference sequence). The CDR3 contains 16 residues. J gave up 4 bases and V 6 bases, and 16 bases lay outside the gene matches. The CDR3 here is CSAFRAGLGSADTQYF. CDR3 nucleotides: TGCAGTGCATTCCGGGCAGGACTAGGGTCTGCAGATACGCAGTATTTT.

This chain connects TRBV12-5 to TRBJ2-2; TRBD2 is a possible D gene (5 bases). V lost 4 bases and J 6 bases, leaving 15 bases between the germline ends. There are 15 residues in the CDR3. Germline values: CDR1 LGHNT, CDR2 FRNRAP. This CDR3 is CASGSDSRRSGELFF. DNA for the CDR3: TGTGCTAGTGGTTCCGACTCGCGGAGGTCCGGGGAGCTGTTTTTT.

The chain joins TRBV20-1 to TRBJ2-5; D is undetermined. The germline CDR1 and CDR2 sequences are DFQATT and SNEGSKA (reference sequence). The V end was cut by 6 bases, the J end by 3 bases, with 17 bases between. This CDR3 has 14 residues. This CDR3 reads CSATEIGVKETQYF. CDR3 coding DNA: TGCAGTGCCACAGAAATTGGAGTCAAAGAGACCCAGTACTTC.

The chain couples TRBV7-8 to TRBJ1-4; 7 bases align to TRBD1. CDR3 length equals 14 residues. V dropped 5 bases and J dropped 4; count of bases not matched to a gene: 4. Per germline, CDR1 SGHVS and CDR2 FQNEAQ. The CDR3 DNA is TGTGCCAGCAGCCGGGACAGCGTTAATGAAAAACTGTTTTTT. Its translation is CASSRDSVNEKLFF.